The rows below give T cell receptor beta chains drawn from one sample of a study of blood T cells in healthy people across ages. TCRdb ran MiXCR on the 5' RACE reads and lists one entry per CDR3 protein. The sample lists about 2 million distinct CDR3 sequences, about 49% seen once, with around 2.1% in the top ten. The sample taken for sequencing was blood. Receptor source: a woman aged 40 to 50 in good health. Each CDR3 is given with its conserved first and last residue. The D gene is left open where the match is weak. Part of the rows lack a size; the others show once, few, many or a class for expanded clones.

TRBV4-1	-	TRBJ2-1	TRBD2	TGCGCCAGCAGCCAAGAGGGGTCAGCGGGGAGGCTCCATGAGCAGTTCTTC	CASSQEGSAGRLHEQFF
TRBV28	few	TRBJ2-5	TRBD2	TGTGCAACCCGACGGGGGGGGAACCAAGAGACCCAGTACTTC	CATRRGGNQETQYF
TRBV27	-	TRBJ2-3	TRBD2	TGTGCCAGCATCTCCAGCGGGGTACTAAGGGCCACAGATACGCAGTATTTT	CASISSGVLRATDTQYF
TRBV6-5	-	TRBJ2-5	TRBD2	TGTGCCAGCAGTTTTAGCGGGGGGGCCATGGGACAAGAGACCCAGTACTTC	CASSFSGGAMGQETQYF
TRBV24-1	-	TRBJ1-2	-	TGTGCCACCAGTGAGTCGGGGGGGCAGGACTATGGCTACACCTTC	CATSESGGQDYGYTF
TRBV6-1	-	TRBJ2-6	-	TGTGCCAGCAGTAGACAGGCCTCTGGGGCCAACGCCCTGACTTTC	CASSRQASGANALTF
TRBV4-2	-	TRBJ2-3	TRBD1	TGTGCCAGCAGCCAAAGGGGGCCTTTGGGGGGCACAGATACGCAGTATTTT	CASSQRGPLGGTDTQYF
TRBV24-1	few	TRBJ1-2	-	TGTGCCACCAGTGCTCCAGGGTCCACCTATGGCTACACCTTC	CATSAPGSTYGYTF
TRBV20-1	-	TRBJ2-4	TRBD2	TGCAGTGCTGCTCTAGCGGGGGGGTCTAACATTCAGTACTTC	CSAALAGGSNIQYF
TRBV6-5	few	TRBJ2-7	-	TGTGCCAGCAGTTACTCCTGGCAGGGGACCTACGAGCAGTACTTC	CASSYSWQGTYEQYF
TRBV7-6	-	TRBJ1-1	-	TGTGCCAGCAGCTTAGCGGAGACCATGAACACTGAAGCTTTCTTT	CASSLAETMNTEAFF
TRBV2	-	TRBJ2-1	-	TGTGCCAGCACCGCTAGTAGCTCCTACAATGAGCAGTTCTTC	CASTASSSYNEQFF
TRBV20-1	few	TRBJ1-2	TRBD1	TGCAGTGCCCGTGACAGGGGGCTTCGTTATGGCTACACCTTC	CSARDRGLRYGYTF
TRBV20-1	-	TRBJ1-2	TRBD1	TGCAGTGCTGGGAACAGGGGGGAAGGCTACACCTTC	CSAGNRGEGYTF
TRBV7-6	few	TRBJ1-4	-	TGTGCCAGCAGCTTACTCAGGAGTGGGGATGAAAAACTGTTTTTT	CASSLLRSGDEKLFF
TRBV28	few	TRBJ1-5	-	TGTGCCAGCCAACAGGGTAATCAGCCCCAGCATTTT	CASQQGNQPQHF
TRBV9	-	TRBJ2-1	TRBD1	TGTGCCAGCAGCGACGGTGCCGGGACAGGGGGAGGGAATGAGCAGTTCTTC	CASSDGAGTGGGNEQFF
TRBV11-3	few	TRBJ2-1	TRBD1	TGTGCCAGCAGCCCACAGACAGGGAAGAATGAGCAGTTCTTC	CASSPQTGKNEQFF
TRBV14	few	TRBJ2-7	-	TGTGCCAGCAGCTCCCGGGGATCCATCTACGAGCAGTACTTC	CASSSRGSIYEQYF
TRBV7-8	few	TRBJ2-1	TRBD2	TGTGCCAGCAGCTTAGGCGCCCCTGGGACTAGCGGAAAAAATGAGCAGTTCTTC	CASSLGAPGTSGKNEQFF
TRBV9	-	TRBJ2-3	TRBD2	TGTGCCAGCAGCTTCAGACTAGCAACGACAGATACGCAGTATTTT	CASSFRLATTDTQYF
TRBV4-3	few	TRBJ2-3	-	TGCGCCAGCAGCCAAGAGAGGGACACAGATACGCAGTATTTT	CASSQERDTDTQYF
TRBV9	-	TRBJ2-3	-	TGTGCCAGCAGCGTCGAGGGGGGGCTGGATACGCAGTATTTT	CASSVEGGLDTQYF
TRBV6-5	few	TRBJ2-7	-	TGTGCCAGCAGTCAAGGACCCATGTACGAGCAGTACTTC	CASSQGPMYEQYF
TRBV11-3	-	TRBJ2-1	-	TGTGCCAGCAGCTTCCGGGGGGCAAACAATGAGCAGTTCTTC	CASSFRGANNEQFF
TRBV27	-	TRBJ2-4	TRBD1	TGTGCCAGCAGTTCCCTCGGGACAGGGGGCAAAAACATTCAGTACTTC	CASSSLGTGGKNIQYF
TRBV6-6	-	TRBJ2-3	-	TGTGCCAGCTTGAGGGGAGTCACAGATACGCAGTATTTT	CASLRGVTDTQYF
TRBV20-1	-	TRBJ2-1	-	TGCAGTGCTATTCGAGACCCGAGCTCCTACAATGAGCAGTTCTTC	CSAIRDPSSYNEQFF
TRBV5-1	-	TRBJ2-3	TRBD2	TGCGCCAGCAGCCCTATACTAGCGGGGATGGCAGATACGCAGTATTTT	CASSPILAGMADTQYF
TRBV12-3/TRBV12-4	-	TRBJ1-2	-	TGTGCCAGCAGTTTAGGGTCAGGGGATCACTATGGCTACACCTTC	CASSLGSGDHYGYTF
TRBV7-9	-	TRBJ2-7	TRBD1	TGTGCCAGCAGCTTAGAAGGGACAGACTCCTACAATGAGCAGTACTTC	CASSLEGTDSYNEQYF
TRBV20-1	few	TRBJ1-2	TRBD1	TGCAGTGCGTATGAGCTCAGGGGGACGGGCTACACCTTC	CSAYELRGTGYTF
TRBV20-1	many	TRBJ1-2	TRBD1	TGCAGTGCTAGTAGAGGGGGCAGCTATGGCTACACCTTC	CSASRGGSYGYTF
TRBV27	-	TRBJ2-7	TRBD2	TGTGCCAGCCGTCCCCATCACGGGGGGGACGAGCAGTACTTC	CASRPHHGGDEQYF
TRBV12-3/TRBV12-4	few	TRBJ2-3	-	TGTGCCAGCAGGCAAAGATCCCGGGGCCCCACAGATACGCAGTATTTT	CASRQRSRGPTDTQYF
TRBV2	few	TRBJ2-5	-	TGTGCCAGCAGTGCTCGTGTGGGACTTCAAGAGACCCAGTACTTC	CASSARVGLQETQYF
TRBV27	-	TRBJ2-1	-	TGTGCCAGCAGTTCCCAGGGGCTCATGGGACTCAATGAGCAGTTCTTC	CASSSQGLMGLNEQFF
TRBV7-2	few	TRBJ2-3	-	TGTGCCAGCAGCTTAGCAACGGGGGCCCGCACAGATACGCAGTATTTT	CASSLATGARTDTQYF
TRBV7-6	-	TRBJ2-3	-	TGTGCCAGCAGCTTACCAGGGCCAGATACGCAGTATTTT	CASSLPGPDTQYF
TRBV24-1	-	TRBJ2-1	-	TGTGCCACCAGTGATTCCGGGGTAAGGAGAAATGAGCAGTTCTTC	CATSDSGVRRNEQFF
TRBV9	-	TRBJ2-5	TRBD2	TGTGCCAGCAGCGTCCTAGGACTAGCGGGGGTGGGTGAGACCCAGTACTTC	CASSVLGLAGVGETQYF
TRBV21-1	few	TRBJ2-1	-	TGTGCCAGCAGCAAACCGGAGAATACGACGGGACAGGGAGATAATGAGCAGTTCTTC	CASSKPENTTGQGDNEQFF
TRBV7-2	few	TRBJ2-7	-	TGTGCCAGCAGCTTTTGGGGGGGCCACGAGCAGTACTTC	CASSFWGGHEQYF
TRBV5-1	few	TRBJ1-2	-	TGCGCCAGCAGCTTGGGGACCCCGGGACAAGTTCCGTCTCTCTATGGCTACACCTTC	CASSLGTPGQVPSLYGYTF
TRBV7-2	once	TRBJ2-4	-	TGTGCCAGCAGTTTTTCCGAGAAAAACATTCAGTACTTC	CASSFSEKNIQYF
TRBV6-2/TRBV6-3	-	TRBJ1-5	TRBD1	TGTGCCAGCAGTTCCCTATCGACAGGGGTCCAGCCCCAGCATTTT	CASSSLSTGVQPQHF
TRBV2	-	TRBJ2-7	-	TGTGCCAGCAGCGATACCTCTAAGGGGTCCTACGAGCAGTACTTC	CASSDTSKGSYEQYF
TRBV7-9	few	TRBJ2-7	-	TGTGCCGCGGGGAGGGGGGATTACGAGCAGTACTTC	CAAGRGDYEQYF
TRBV5-6	-	TRBJ2-6	-	TGTGCCAGCAGCTTGGTGGCAGGCCCCTCTGGGGCCAACGTCCTGACTTTC	CASSLVAGPSGANVLTF